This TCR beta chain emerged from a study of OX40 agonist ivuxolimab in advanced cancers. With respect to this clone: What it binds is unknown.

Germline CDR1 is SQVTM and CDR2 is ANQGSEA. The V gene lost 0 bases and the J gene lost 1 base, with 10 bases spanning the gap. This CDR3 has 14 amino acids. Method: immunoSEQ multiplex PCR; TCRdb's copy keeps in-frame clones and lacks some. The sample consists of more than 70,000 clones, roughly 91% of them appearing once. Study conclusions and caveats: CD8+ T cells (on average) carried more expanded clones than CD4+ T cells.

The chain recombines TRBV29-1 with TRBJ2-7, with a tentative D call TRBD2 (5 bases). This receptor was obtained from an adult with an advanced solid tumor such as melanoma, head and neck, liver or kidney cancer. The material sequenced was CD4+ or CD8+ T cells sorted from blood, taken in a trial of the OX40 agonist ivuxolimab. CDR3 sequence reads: CSVEDGGPSYEQYF. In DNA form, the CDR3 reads TGCAGCGTTGAAGATGGAGGCCCGTCCTACGAGCAGTACTTC.